This T cell receptor beta chain was captured in a study of early T cells in non-severe SARS-CoV-2 infection (dated by TCRdb to about 2021). Study-wide context: Because TCR sequencing relied on bulk RNA taken from unsorted whole blood, pairing of alpha and beta chains was not possible. Here is what the overall study found, with its caveats: Matching against VDJdb was skewed toward anti-spike CD8 responses, likely underestimated virus-specific expansions, and missed private and CD4 specificities.

From the germline V gene, CDR1 is SGHRS and CDR2 is YFSETQ. The CDR3, from cysteine to phenylalanine, totals 16 residues. Only the CDR3 DNA stays, 48 bases, in frame from base 1. V loses 4 bases of germline sequence and J loses 3 bases, and the interval between the two ends is 19 bases. The study was a case-control design nested within a healthcare worker cohort in London, UK, with weekly nasopharyngeal swab PCR tests and blood sampling. Healthcare workers were recruited between 23 and 31 March 2020, during the week of the UK lockdown, and were followed weekly for up to roughly 15 weeks. Libraries were prepared through 5' RACE. This sample was sequenced with a NextSeq 500. In the TCR library protocol, unique molecular identifiers were attached to individual cDNA molecules to correct for PCR bias and sequencing error. Both TCR alpha and beta chains were sequenced, and tight co-correlation was observed between alpha and beta sequence abundances in each sample. The source study handled its data this way. Decombinator V4 was used to annotate the V gene, J gene and CDR3 of the TCR sequences. TCRs were defined as expanded if a significant change between any two time points was detected under a Poisson model with p below 0.0001. TCR abundances were normalised to the total number of TCRs sequenced in each sample and reported as counts per million. TRAV1-2 paired with TRAJ12, TRAJ20 or TRAJ33 defined MAIT TCRs, while TRAV10 paired with TRAJ18 defined iNKT TCRs. A search of VDJdb, accessed on 1 November 2021, was run for TCRs annotated to CMV, EBV and SARS-CoV-2, with TCRs annotated for multiple antigens excluded. TCRdb applied fastp at Q25 and MiXCR to the public reads, then kept only in-frame beta chains. Merged by CDR3 protein, the rows form single entries marked with the most common genes and DNA. The V and J calls were not made by the authors but by TCRdb's processing. The sample yields nearly 45,000 distinct CDR3 sequences; around a tenth were counted once. The ten largest clonotypes hold about a fifth of the sample.

Points on this clonotype: Its antigen is not yet known. There are no base qualities to consult, and no much larger clone falls within one base.

Recombination joined TRBV5-1 with TRBJ1-2; the D gene remains uncertain. Sequencing was done on a sample of whole blood. This TCR derives from an adult who was a healthcare worker with PCR-confirmed SARS-CoV-2 infection or an uninfected control (not recorded which). The CDR3 here reads CASSPFVGETHYGYTF. The nucleotide sequence is given as TGCGCCAGCAGCCCCTTTGTGGGAGAAACTCACTATGGCTACACCTTC.